This TCR beta chain originates from a study of blood T cells in healthy people across ages. About the study: For every two T cells, template switching captured about one barcoded beta molecule. Study-wide results and limits: Unsorted PBMC material precluded a definitive naive versus antigen-experienced comparison. Per million T cells, TCR beta diversity dropped about linearly as age rose.

Of note for this clonotype: The antigen remains unidentified. It may be a read error: a sequence one base away is much more abundant.

Sample-barcoded 5' priming and a J-beta primer mix drove a second PCR of about 7 to 12 cycles. A tag from a template-switch adaptor with 12 random nucleotides marked each cDNA molecule. TCRdb recomputed calls from the 5' RACE reads with MiXCR, one row per CDR3 protein. Of about a million distinct CDR3 sequences in the sample, around two fifths are singletons; the top ten hold around 13%. This CDR3 spans 16 amino acids. Germline V gene data show CDR1 as SEHNR and CDR2 as FQNEAQ (reference sequence). This sequence was found in a man aged 18 to 29 in good health. V is TRBV7-9 and J is TRBJ2-1; TRBD2 matches 7 bases. Material: blood. In DNA, the CDR3 is TGTGCCAGCAGCTCGTCGACTAGCATCTCCCACAATGAGCAGTTCTTC. Translation: CASSSSTSISHNEQFF.